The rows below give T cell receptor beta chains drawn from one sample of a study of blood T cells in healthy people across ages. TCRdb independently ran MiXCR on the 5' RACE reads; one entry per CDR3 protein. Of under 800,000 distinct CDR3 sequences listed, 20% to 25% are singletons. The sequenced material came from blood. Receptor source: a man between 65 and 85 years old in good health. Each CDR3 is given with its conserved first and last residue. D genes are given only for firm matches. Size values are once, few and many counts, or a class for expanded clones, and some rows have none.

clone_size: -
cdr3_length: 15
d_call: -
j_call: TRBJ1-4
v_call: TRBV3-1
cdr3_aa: CASSQDVRGGEKLFF
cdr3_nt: TGTGCCAGCAGCCAAGATGTTCGGGGCGGTGAAAAACTGTTTTTT

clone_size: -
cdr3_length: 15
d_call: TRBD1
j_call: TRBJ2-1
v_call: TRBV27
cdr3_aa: CASSRDSASYNEQFF
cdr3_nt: TGTGCCAGCAGTCGGGACAGCGCATCCTACAATGAGCAGTTCTTC

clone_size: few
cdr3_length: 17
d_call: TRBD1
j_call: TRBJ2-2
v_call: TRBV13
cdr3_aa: CASSAPPTGPDTGELFF
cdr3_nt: TGTGCCAGCAGCGCTCCCCCGACAGGGCCGGACACCGGGGAGCTGTTTTTT

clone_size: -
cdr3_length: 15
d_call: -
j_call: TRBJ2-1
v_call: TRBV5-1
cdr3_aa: CASTWTAQSYNEQFF
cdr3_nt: TGCGCCAGCACCTGGACAGCCCAATCATACAATGAGCAGTTCTTC

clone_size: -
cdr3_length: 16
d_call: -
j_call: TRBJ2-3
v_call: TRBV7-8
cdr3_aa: CASSFVSGGSTDTQYF
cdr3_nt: TGTGCCAGCAGCTTCGTCAGCGGAGGAAGCACAGATACGCAGTATTTT

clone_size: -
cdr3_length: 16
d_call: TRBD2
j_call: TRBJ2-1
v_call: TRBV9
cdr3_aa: CASSIASGMNYNEQFF
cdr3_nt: TGTGCCAGCAGCATAGCTAGCGGGATGAACTACAATGAGCAGTTCTTC

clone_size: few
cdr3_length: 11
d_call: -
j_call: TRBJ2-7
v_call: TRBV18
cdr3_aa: CASSPEGEQYF
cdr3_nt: TGTGCCAGCTCACCCGAGGGCGAGCAGTACTTC

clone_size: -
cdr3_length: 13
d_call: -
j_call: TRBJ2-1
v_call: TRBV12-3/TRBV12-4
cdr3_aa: CASSPSDYNEQFF
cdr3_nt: TGTGCCAGCAGTCCTTCAGATTACAATGAGCAGTTCTTC

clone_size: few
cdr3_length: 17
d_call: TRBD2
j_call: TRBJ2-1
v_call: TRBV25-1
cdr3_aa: CASSVGREYQAYNEQFF
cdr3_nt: TGTGCCAGTTCGGTTGGGCGGGAGTATCAGGCCTACAATGAGCAGTTCTTC

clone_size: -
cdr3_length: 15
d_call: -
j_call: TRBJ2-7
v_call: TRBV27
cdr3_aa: CASSPGGRTSYEQYF
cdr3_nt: TGTGCCAGCAGCCCCGGGGGGCGGACCTCCTACGAGCAGTACTTC

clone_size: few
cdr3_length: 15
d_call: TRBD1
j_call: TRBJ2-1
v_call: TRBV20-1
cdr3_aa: CSATRDRSSYNEQFF
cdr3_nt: TGCAGTGCCACTAGGGACAGGAGCTCCTACAATGAGCAGTTCTTC

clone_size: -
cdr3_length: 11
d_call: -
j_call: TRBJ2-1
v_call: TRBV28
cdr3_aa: CASSRPNEQFF
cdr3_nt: TGTGCCAGCAGTAGGCCCAATGAGCAGTTCTTC

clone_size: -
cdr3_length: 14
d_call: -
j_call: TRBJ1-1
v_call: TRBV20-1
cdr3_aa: CSAFRTEMNTEAFF
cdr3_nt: TGCAGTGCTTTCCGGACCGAAATGAACACTGAAGCTTTCTTT

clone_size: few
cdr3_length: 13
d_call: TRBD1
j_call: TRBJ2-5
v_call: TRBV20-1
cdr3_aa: CRILGTGHETQYF
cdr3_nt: TGCAGAATTCTCGGGACAGGGCATGAGACCCAGTACTTC

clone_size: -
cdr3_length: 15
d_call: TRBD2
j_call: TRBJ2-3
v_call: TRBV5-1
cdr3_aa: CASSYQRGLTDTQYF
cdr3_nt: TGCGCCAGCAGTTACCAGCGGGGCCTCACAGATACGCAGTATTTT

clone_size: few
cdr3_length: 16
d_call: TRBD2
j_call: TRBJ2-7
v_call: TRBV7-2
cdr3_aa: CASSINGAGSSYEQYF
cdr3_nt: TGTGCCAGCAGCATCAACGGAGCGGGGAGCTCCTACGAGCAGTACTTC

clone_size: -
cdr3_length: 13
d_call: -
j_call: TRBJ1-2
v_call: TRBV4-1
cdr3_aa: CASSQAGRSGYTF
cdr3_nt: TGCGCCAGCAGCCAAGCGGGGCGGAGCGGCTACACCTTC

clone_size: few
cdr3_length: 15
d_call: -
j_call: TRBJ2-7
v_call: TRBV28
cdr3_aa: CASSPQGSGSYEQYF
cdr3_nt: TGTGCCAGCAGTCCCCAGGGTAGCGGTTCCTACGAGCAGTACTTC

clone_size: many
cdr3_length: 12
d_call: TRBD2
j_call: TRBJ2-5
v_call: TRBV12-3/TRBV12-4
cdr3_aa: CASSLIGRSQYF
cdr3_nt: TGTGCCAGCAGTCTCATCGGGAGGTCCCAGTACTTC

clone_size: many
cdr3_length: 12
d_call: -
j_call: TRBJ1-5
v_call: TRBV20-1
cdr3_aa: CSARDGGQPQHF
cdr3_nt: TGCAGTGCTAGAGATGGGGGACAGCCCCAGCATTTT

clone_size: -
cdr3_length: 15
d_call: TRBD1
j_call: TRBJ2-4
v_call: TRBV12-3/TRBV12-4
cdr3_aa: CASSLETGARNIQYF
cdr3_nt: TGTGCCAGCAGTTTAGAGACAGGGGCGAGGAACATTCAGTACTTC

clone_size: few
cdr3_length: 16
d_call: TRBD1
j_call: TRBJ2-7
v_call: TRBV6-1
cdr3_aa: CASSEAAGQGFYEQYF
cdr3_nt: TGTGCCAGCAGTGAAGCGGCGGGACAGGGCTTCTACGAGCAGTACTTC

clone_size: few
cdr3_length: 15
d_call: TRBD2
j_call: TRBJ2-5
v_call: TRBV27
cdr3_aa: CASSLISGRSGTQYF
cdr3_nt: TGTGCCAGCAGTTTAATTAGCGGGAGATCAGGGACCCAGTACTTC

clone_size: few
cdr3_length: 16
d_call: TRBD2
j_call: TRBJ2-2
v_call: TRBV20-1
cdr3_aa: CSASTLAGGLTGELFF
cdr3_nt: TGCAGTGCTTCTACTCTCGCGGGAGGATTGACCGGGGAGCTGTTTTTT

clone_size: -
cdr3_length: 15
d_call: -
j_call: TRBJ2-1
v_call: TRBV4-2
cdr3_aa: CASSRSGDSGNEQFF
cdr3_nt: TGTGCCAGCAGCCGATCGGGAGACTCAGGCAATGAGCAGTTCTTC

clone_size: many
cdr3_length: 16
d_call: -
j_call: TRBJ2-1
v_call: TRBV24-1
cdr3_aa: CATSAGGEDPYNEQFF
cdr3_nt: TGTGCCACCAGTGCAGGGGGGGAGGACCCCTACAATGAGCAGTTCTTC

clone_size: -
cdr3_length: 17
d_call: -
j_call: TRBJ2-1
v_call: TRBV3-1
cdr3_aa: CASSQDQGHIVYNEQFF
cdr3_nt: TGTGCCAGCAGCCAAGATCAGGGACACATAGTATACAATGAGCAGTTCTTC

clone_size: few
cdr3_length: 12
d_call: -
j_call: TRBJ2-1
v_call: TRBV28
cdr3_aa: CASSSQRVGQFF
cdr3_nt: TGTGCCAGCAGTTCCCAGAGGGTGGGGCAGTTCTTC

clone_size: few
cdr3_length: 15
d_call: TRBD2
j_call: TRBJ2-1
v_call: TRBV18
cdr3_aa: CASSPGPSGYNEQFF
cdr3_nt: TGTGCCAGCTCACCAGGGCCTAGCGGTTACAATGAGCAGTTCTTC

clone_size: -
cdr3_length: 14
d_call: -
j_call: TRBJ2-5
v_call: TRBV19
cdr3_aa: CASSRQPIGETQYF
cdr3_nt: TGTGCCAGTAGCAGACAGCCCATTGGGGAGACCCAGTACTTC

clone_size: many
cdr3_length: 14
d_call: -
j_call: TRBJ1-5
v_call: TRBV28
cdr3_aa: CASGEQGSNQPQHF
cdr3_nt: TGTGCCAGCGGGGAGCAGGGGAGCAATCAGCCCCAGCATTTT

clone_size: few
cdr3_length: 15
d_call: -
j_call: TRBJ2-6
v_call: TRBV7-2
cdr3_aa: CASSLRGWGANVLTF
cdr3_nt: TGTGCCAGCAGCTTGAGGGGATGGGGGGCCAACGTCCTGACTTTC

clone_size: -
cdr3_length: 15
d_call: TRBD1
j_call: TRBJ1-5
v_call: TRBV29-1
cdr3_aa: CSVQGTGTGNQPQHF
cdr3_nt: TGCAGCGTTCAGGGGACAGGGACGGGGAATCAGCCCCAGCATTTT

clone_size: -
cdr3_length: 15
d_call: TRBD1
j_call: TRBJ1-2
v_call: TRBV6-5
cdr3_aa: CASSYRETGTYGYTF
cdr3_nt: TGTGCCAGCAGTTACCGAGAGACAGGGACCTATGGCTACACCTTC

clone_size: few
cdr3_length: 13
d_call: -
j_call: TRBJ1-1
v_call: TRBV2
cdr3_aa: CASRGQPNTEAFF
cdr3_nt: TGTGCCAGCAGAGGACAACCGAACACTGAAGCTTTCTTT

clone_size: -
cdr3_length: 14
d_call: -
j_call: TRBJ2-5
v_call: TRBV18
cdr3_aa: CASSNSHGQGTQYF
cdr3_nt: TGTGCCAGCTCAAACAGCCATGGCCAAGGGACCCAGTACTTC

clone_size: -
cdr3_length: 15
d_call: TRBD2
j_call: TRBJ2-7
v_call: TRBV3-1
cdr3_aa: CASNHSSGSSYEQYF
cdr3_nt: TGTGCCAGCAACCACTCTAGCGGGAGCTCCTACGAGCAGTACTTC

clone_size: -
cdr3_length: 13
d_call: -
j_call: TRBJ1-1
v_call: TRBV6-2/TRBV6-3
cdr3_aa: CASLVPGNTEAFF
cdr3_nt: TGTGCCAGCTTAGTCCCGGGGAACACTGAAGCTTTCTTT

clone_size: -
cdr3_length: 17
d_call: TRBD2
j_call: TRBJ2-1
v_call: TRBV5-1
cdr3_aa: CASSFSSGRESHNEQFF
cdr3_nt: TGCGCCAGCAGCTTCTCTAGCGGGAGAGAGAGCCACAATGAGCAGTTCTTC

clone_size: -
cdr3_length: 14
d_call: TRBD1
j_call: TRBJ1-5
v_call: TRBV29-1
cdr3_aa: CSVAGTGFNQPQHF
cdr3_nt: TGCAGCGTTGCCGGGACAGGGTTCAATCAGCCCCAGCATTTT

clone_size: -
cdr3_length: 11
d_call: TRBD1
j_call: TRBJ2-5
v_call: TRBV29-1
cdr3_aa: CSVGQGTTQYF
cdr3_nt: TGCAGCGTCGGACAGGGTACGACCCAGTACTTC

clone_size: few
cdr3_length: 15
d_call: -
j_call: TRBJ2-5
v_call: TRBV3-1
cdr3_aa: CASSRLLNQQETQYF
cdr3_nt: TGTGCCAGCAGCCGTCTCTTAAACCAGCAAGAGACCCAGTACTTC

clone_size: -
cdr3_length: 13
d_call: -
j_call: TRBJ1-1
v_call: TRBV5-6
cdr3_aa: CASSLQPNTEAFF
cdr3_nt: TGTGCCAGCAGCTTACAGCCGAACACTGAAGCTTTCTTT

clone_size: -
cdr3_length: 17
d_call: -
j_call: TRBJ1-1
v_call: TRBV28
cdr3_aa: CASSLLGRGKGNTEAFF
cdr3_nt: TGTGCCAGCAGTTTATTGGGGCGGGGTAAGGGGAACACTGAAGCTTTCTTT

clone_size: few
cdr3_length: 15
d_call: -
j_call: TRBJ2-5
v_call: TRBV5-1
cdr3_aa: CASSLEILEGETQYF
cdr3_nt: TGCGCCAGCAGCCTCGAGATATTAGAGGGCGAGACCCAGTACTTC

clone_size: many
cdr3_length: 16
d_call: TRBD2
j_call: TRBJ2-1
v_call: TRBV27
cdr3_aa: CASSSGTSGSYNEQFF
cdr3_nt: TGTGCCAGCAGTTCGGGGACTAGCGGCTCCTACAATGAGCAGTTCTTC

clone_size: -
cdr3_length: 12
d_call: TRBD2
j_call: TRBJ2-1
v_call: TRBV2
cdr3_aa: CAGQGGANEQFF
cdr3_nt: TGTGCCGGCCAGGGAGGGGCCAATGAGCAGTTCTTC

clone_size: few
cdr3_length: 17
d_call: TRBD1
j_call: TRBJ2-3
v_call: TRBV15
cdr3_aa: CATSRDPAGGGTDTQYF
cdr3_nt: TGTGCCACCAGCAGAGATCCGGCAGGGGGAGGCACAGATACGCAGTATTTT

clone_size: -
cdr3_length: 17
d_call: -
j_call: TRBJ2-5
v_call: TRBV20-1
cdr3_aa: CSASLTGGGKRGETQYF
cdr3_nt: TGCAGTGCTAGTCTTACCGGAGGAGGTAAACGGGGAGAGACCCAGTACTTC

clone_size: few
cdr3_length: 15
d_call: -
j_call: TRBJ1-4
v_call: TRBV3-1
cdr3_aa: CASSQDPRSREKLFF
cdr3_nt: TGTGCCAGCAGCCAAGATCCAAGGTCCAGGGAAAAACTGTTTTTT

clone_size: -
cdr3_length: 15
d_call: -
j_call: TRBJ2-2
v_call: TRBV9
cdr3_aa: CASSVAGGTTGELFF
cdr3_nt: TGTGCCAGCAGCGTAGCGGGCGGGACGACCGGGGAGCTGTTTTTT

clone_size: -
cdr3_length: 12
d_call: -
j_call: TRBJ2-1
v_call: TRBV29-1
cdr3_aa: CRADLSYNEQFF
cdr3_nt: TGCAGAGCGGACCTCTCCTACAATGAGCAGTTCTTC

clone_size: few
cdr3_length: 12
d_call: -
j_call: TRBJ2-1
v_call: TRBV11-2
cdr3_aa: CASSSQFNNQFF
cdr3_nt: TGTGCCAGCAGCTCCCAATTTAATAACCAGTTCTTC

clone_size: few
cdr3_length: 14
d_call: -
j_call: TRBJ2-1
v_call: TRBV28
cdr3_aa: CASSTRETYNEQFF
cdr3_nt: TGTGCCAGCAGTACACGGGAGACTTACAATGAGCAGTTCTTC

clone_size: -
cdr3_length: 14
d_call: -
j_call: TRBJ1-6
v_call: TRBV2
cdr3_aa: CASSEVVSGSPLHF
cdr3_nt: TGTGCCAGCAGTGAAGTGGTCAGTGGATCACCCCTCCACTTT

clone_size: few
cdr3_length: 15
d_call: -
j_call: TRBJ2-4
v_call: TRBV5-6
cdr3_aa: CASSALDGPPNIQYF
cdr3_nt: TGTGCCAGCAGCGCTCTAGACGGACCACCAAACATTCAGTACTTC

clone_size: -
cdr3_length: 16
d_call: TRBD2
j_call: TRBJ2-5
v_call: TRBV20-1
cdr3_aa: CSARDLLAARQETQYF
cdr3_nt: TGCAGTGCTCGAGACCTACTAGCGGCCAGGCAAGAGACCCAGTACTTC